A selection of T cell receptor beta chains follows, all from one sample in a study of blood T cell repertoires in COVID-19. TCRdb's table, derived via immunoSEQ multiplex PCR, lists solely in-frame clones and lacks some. This sample carries approximately 190,000 clones, around 83% of them seen once, and the ten largest clones take approximately 23%. The sequenced sample was PBMCs or T cells enriched from blood (not recorded which). Every receptor here comes from a woman between 35 and 50 years old in a cohort exposed to, infected with or recovered from COVID-19 (not recorded which). Both conserved end residues are part of each CDR3. The D gene is left open where the match is weak. Clone size is not always given. Where it is, it says once, few, many or a class for expanded clones.

TGCGCCAGCAGTTTACAGGGGGCTCGGGACACTGAAGCTTTCTTT CASSLQGARDTEAFF TRBD1 TRBJ1-1 TRBV5-1 NA
TGTGCCAGCAGTCCCCTCTACCTCGGGTACGAGCAGTACTTC CASSPLYLGYEQYF NA TRBJ2-7 TRBV28 once
TGTGCCAGCAGCTTATATGTAGTTGGAGATACGCAGTATTTT CASSLYVVGDTQYF NA TRBJ2-3 TRBV7-2 NA
TGTGCCAGTCGACGGGAGAACACTGAAGCTTTCTTT CASRRENTEAFF NA TRBJ1-1 TRBV5-4 NA
TGTGCCAGCAGTTCCGGATCTGGGGGGGCTGAAGCTTTCTTT CASSSGSGGAEAFF NA TRBJ1-1 TRBV27 NA
TGTGCCATCACCAAAGGACAGGGGGATGAGCAGTTCTTC CAITKGQGDEQFF TRBD1 TRBJ2-1 TRBV10-3 few
TGTGCCAGCAGTTACCTACCCCTCGAGCGGAGCTCCTACAATGAGCAGTTCTTC CASSYLPLERSSYNEQFF NA TRBJ2-1 TRBV6-2/TRBV6-3 NA
TGTGCCAGCAGTTCCATCTATAAGGAGTACTCTGGAAACACCATATATTTT CASSSIYKEYSGNTIYF NA TRBJ1-3 TRBV6-2/TRBV6-3 NA
TGCGCCAGCAGCCAAGATGGCACAGGCCCAAGGTCACCCCTCCACTTT CASSQDGTGPRSPLHF NA TRBJ1-6 TRBV4-3 NA
TGTGCCAGCAGCTCGAGGATGAACACTGAAGCTTTCTTT CASSSRMNTEAFF NA TRBJ1-1 TRBV7-6 NA
TGTGCCAGCAAGGCCGACAGGAACACTGAAGCTTTCTTT CASKADRNTEAFF NA TRBJ1-1 TRBV2 NA
TGTGCCAGCAGCATGCAAGGGGGACAGAGCTCCTACGAGCAGTACTTC CASSMQGGQSSYEQYF TRBD1 TRBJ2-7 TRBV7-8 NA
TGTGCCTCCGCTGGGGGACAGGGGTCCTTGCGGGAAAAACTGTTTTTT CASAGGQGSLREKLFF TRBD1 TRBJ1-4 TRBV30 NA
TGTGCCTGGAGTAAGGGCAGGGGATCGGACAATGAGCAGTTCTTC CAWSKGRGSDNEQFF NA TRBJ2-1 TRBV30 NA
TGTGCCAGCGGTTTACGAGCGGGGGGAACTGAAGCTTTCTTT CASGLRAGGTEAFF NA TRBJ1-1 TRBV27 few
TGTGCCTGGAGTCGATTGGGGGCGAGCGGCACTGAAGCTTTCTTT CAWSRLGASGTEAFF NA TRBJ1-1 TRBV30 NA
TGTGCCAGCAGCAAGATAGGGGAGGGAGATGAAAAACTGTTTTTT CASSKIGEGDEKLFF NA TRBJ1-4 TRBV6-6 NA
TGCGCCAGCAGTATCCGGGACAGGGGAAGATGTAATTCACCCCTCCACTTT CASSIRDRGRCNSPLHF TRBD1 TRBJ1-6 TRBV23-1 NA
TGTGCCAGCAGCTTAGAAGCAGCGGATACGCAGTATTTT CASSLEAADTQYF NA TRBJ2-3 TRBV7-2 NA
TGTGCCAGCAGCCCTCCCCCGACTAGCGGGGTCCCAGATACGCAGTATTTT CASSPPPTSGVPDTQYF TRBD2 TRBJ2-3 TRBV7-9 NA
TGCGCCAGCAGCTTGGGTCTAGCGGGGTACACAGATACGCAGTATTTT CASSLGLAGYTDTQYF TRBD2 TRBJ2-3 TRBV5-1 NA
TGTGCCAGTAGCCTGGACAGGTACGAGCAGTACTTC CASSLDRYEQYF TRBD1 TRBJ2-7 TRBV19 NA
TGTGCCAGCAGCGCGGACACGTCAGGAGCTTTCTTT CASSADTSGAFF NA TRBJ1-1 TRBV9 NA
TGTGCCAGCAGGCCCCAGGGGGACGGTGAAGCTTTCTTT CASRPQGDGEAFF TRBD1 TRBJ1-1 TRBV2 NA
TGTGCCAGCAGCGGACTACGCATCGACGAGCAGTACTTC CASSGLRIDEQYF NA TRBJ2-7 TRBV6-2/TRBV6-3 NA
TGTGCCAGCAGTGATCGAGTGGGGAGGCCGGGAGAGAGGGAAGCTTTCTTT CASSDRVGRPGEREAFF NA TRBJ1-1 TRBV2 NA
TGTGCCAGCAGCCCGTCGACAGGGGGGAAGACTGAAGCTTTCTTT CASSPSTGGKTEAFF TRBD1 TRBJ1-1 TRBV7-9 NA
TGTGCCAGCAGGCCTTGGGGGGTGAGGCCTGCTAACACTGAAGCTTTCTTT CASRPWGVRPANTEAFF NA TRBJ1-1 TRBV28 NA